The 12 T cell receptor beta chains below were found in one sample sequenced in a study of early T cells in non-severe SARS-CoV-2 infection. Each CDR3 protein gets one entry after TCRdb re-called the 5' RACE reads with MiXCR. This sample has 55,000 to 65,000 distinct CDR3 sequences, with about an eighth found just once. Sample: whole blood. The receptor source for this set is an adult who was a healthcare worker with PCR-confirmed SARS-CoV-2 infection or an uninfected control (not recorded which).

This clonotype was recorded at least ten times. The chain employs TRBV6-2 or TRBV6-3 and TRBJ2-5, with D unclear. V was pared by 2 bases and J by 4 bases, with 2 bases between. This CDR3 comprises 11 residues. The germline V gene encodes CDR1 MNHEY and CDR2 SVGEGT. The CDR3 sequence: CASSYPETQYF. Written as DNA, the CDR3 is TGTGCCAGCAGTTACCCAGAGACCCAGTACTTC.

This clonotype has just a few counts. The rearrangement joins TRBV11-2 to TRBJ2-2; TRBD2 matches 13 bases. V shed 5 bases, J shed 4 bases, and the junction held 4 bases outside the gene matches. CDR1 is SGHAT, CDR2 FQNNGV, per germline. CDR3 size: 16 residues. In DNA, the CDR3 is TGTGCCAGCAGCCCCCGGACTAGCGGGGGCACCGGGGAGCTGTTTTTT. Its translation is CASSPRTSGGTGELFF.

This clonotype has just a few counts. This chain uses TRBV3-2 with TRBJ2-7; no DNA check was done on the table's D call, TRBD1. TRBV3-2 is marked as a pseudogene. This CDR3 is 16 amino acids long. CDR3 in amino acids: CASSQEWTGGAAEQYF. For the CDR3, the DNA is TGTGCCAGCAGCCAAGAGTGGACAGGGGGAGCCGCCGAGCAGTACTTC.

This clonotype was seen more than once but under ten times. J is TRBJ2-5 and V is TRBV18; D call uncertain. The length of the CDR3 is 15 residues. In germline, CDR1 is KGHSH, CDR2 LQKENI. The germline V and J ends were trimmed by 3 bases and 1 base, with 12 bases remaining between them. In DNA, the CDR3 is TGTGCCAGCTCACCTCATTTTGGGGTCCAAGAGACCCAGTACTTC. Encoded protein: CASSPHFGVQETQYF.

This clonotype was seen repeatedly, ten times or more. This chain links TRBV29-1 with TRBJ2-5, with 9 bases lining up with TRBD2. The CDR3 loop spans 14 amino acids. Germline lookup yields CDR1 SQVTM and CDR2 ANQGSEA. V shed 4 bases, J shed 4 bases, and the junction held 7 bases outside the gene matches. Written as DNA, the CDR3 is TGCAGCGTTGTGCCAGCGGGAGGCTCAGAGACCCAGTACTTC. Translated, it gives CSVVPAGGSETQYF.

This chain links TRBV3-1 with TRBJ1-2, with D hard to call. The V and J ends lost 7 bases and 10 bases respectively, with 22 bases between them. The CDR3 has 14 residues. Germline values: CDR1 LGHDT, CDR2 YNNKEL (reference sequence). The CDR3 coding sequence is TGTGCCAGCAACCGAGACTCCTCCGGAAACGACTACACCTTC. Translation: CASNRDSSGNDYTF.

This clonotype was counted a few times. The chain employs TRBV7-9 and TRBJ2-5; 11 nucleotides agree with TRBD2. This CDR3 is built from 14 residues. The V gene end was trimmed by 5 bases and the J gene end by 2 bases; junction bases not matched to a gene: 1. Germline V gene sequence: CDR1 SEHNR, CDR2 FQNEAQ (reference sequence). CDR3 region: CASSPSGGQETQYF. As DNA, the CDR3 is TGTGCCAGCAGCCCTAGCGGGGGGCAAGAGACCCAGTACTTC.

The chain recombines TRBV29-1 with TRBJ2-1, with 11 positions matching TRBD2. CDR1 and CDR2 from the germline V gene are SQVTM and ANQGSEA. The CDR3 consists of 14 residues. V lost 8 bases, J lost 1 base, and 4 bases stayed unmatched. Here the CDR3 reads CSLSGGASYNEQFF. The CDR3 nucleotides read TGCAGCCTTAGCGGGGGGGCATCCTACAATGAGCAGTTCTTC.

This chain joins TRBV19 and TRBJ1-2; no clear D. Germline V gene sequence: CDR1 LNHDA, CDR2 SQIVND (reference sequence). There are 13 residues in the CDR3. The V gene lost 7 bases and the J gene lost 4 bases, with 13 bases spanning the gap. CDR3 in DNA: TGTGCCAGTACGCAGACCAGACTCTATGGCTACACCTTC. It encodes CASTQTRLYGYTF.

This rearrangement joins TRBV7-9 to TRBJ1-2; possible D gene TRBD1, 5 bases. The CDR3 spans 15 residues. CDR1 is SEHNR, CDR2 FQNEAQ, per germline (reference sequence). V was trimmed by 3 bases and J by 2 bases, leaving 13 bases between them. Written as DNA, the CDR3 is TGTGCCAGCAGCTTTGCCGGGGCCAACAACTATGGCTACACCTTC. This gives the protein CASSFAGANNYGYTF.

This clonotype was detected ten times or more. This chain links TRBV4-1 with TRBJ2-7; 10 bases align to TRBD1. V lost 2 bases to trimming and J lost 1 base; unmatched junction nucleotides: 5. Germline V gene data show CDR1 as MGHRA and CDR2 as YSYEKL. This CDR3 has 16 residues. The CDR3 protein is CASSQTPGQGSYEQYF. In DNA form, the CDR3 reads TGCGCCAGCAGCCAAACCCCGGGACAGGGGTCCTACGAGCAGTACTTC.

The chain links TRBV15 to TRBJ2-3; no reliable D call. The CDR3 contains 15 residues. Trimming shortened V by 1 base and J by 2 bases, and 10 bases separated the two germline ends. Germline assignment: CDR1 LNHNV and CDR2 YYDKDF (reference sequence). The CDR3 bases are TGTGCCACCAGCAGAGCTGGAACTAACACAGATACGCAGTATTTT. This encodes CATSRAGTNTDTQYF. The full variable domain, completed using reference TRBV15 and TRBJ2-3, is DAMVIQNPRYQVTQFGKPVTLSCSQTLNHNVMYWYQQKSSQAPKLLFHYYDKDFNNEADTPDNFQSRRPNTSFCFLDIRSPGLGDTAMYLCATSRAGTNTDTQYFGPGTRLTVL.